This T cell receptor (beta chain) was sequenced for a study of molecular identifiers for immune sequencing clone quantification. For naive CD8 T cells, sorting used the CD8+CD4-CCR7+CD45RA+ phenotype. This CDR3 is built from 17 residues. Germline V gene lookup returns CDR1 SEHNR and CDR2 FQNEAQ (reference sequence). The ends lost 5 bases at V and 3 bases at J; junction bases unmatched: 12. This clonotype was counted at least ten times. Each CDR3 protein gets one entry after TCRdb re-called the PCR reads with MiXCR. The sample shows 85,000 to 90,000 distinct CDR3 sequences, roughly 23% of them seen only once.

What was sequenced was naive CD8+ T cells from blood, with Jurkat cell RNA spiked in. The subset here: FACS-sorted CD8+CD4-CCR7+CD45RA+ naive T cells. The V and J genes are TRBV7-9 and TRBJ2-7; 11 nucleotides line up with TRBD2. The TCR originated in a human donor in good health. Some libraries in this study had Jurkat cell RNA spiked in. For the CDR3, the DNA is TGTGCCAGCAGCCCCAGATCAATTGGGACTAGCGGCTACGAGCAGTACTTC. It yields the protein CASSPRSIGTSGYEQYF.